These 18 T cell receptor beta chains were sequenced from one sample in a study of blood T cell repertoires in COVID-19. The repertoire was sequenced with immunoSEQ multiplex PCR; TCRdb's copy has only in-frame clones and lacks some. The data contain about 240,000 clones, 92% of them singletons. Sample: peripheral blood. Receptors were obtained from a man aged 25 to 40 with COVID-19, enrolled during active disease.

This chain uses TRBV7-9 with TRBJ2-2, with D unclear. V dropped 3 bases and J dropped 4 bases, with 12 bases sitting between them. The CDR3 is made up of 15 amino acids. Germline values: CDR1 SEHNR, CDR2 FQNEAQ (reference sequence). Here the CDR3 DNA reads TGTGCCAGCAGCTTTCCCTTAAGCTCCACCGGGGAGCTGTTTTTT. This encodes CASSFPLSSTGELFF.

The chain is built from TRBV4-1 and TRBJ1-5; 9 bases align to TRBD1. This CDR3 is 16 amino acids long. Looked up from germline, CDR1 is MGHRA and CDR2 is YSYEKL. V lost 2 bases, J lost 7 bases, and 9 bases stayed unmatched. This CDR3 reads CASSQNRDRDDQPQHF. CDR3 DNA: TGCGCCAGCAGCCAAAATAGGGACAGGGACGACCAGCCCCAGCATTTT.

The chain couples TRBV2 to TRBJ1-6; D unresolved. CDR1 and CDR2 (germline): SNHLY, FYNNEI. Deletions cut 7 bases from V and 6 bases from J, with 16 bases between. The CDR3 has 15 residues. DNA of the CDR3: TGTGCCAGCACCCCGGATTACGCTAGTAATTCACCCCTCCACTTT. Amino acid sequence: CASTPDYASNSPLHF.

The chain uses TRBV6-5 and TRBJ2-7; D ambiguous. The germline V gene has CDR1 MNHEY and CDR2 SVGAGI. Trimming pared 6 bases from V and 1 base from J, leaving 10 bases between. This CDR3 has 13 amino acids. This chain's CDR3 is CASRSRLSYEQYF. The CDR3 coding sequence is TGTGCCAGCAGGAGCCGACTGTCCTACGAGCAGTACTTC.

The chain employs TRBV10-3 and TRBJ1-1; a possible D gene is TRBD1 (5 bases). Trimming stripped 8 bases from V and 4 bases from J, with 11 bases between. There are 12 residues in the CDR3. In germline, CDR1 is ENHRY, CDR2 SYGVKD. The CDR3 here is CAIGGFPTEAFF. The CDR3 DNA sequence: TGTGCCATCGGGGGGTTCCCCACTGAAGCTTTCTTT.

The chain carries TRBV30 and TRBJ1-2; D gene ambiguous. Trimming shortened V by 2 bases and J by 4 bases, and 11 bases separated the two germline ends. The CDR3 length is 13 residues. The germline gives CDR1 GTSNPN, CDR2 SVGIG (reference sequence). This CDR3 is CAWSSSEGYGYTF. The CDR3 coding sequence is TGTGCCTGGAGTAGTTCCGAGGGCTATGGCTACACCTTC.

CDR3 protein: CASSFFPLGYQPQHF. CDR3 sequence (DNA): TGTGCCAGCAGTTTTTTTCCCTTGGGCTATCAGCCCCAGCATTTT. The J gene is TRBJ1-5, the V gene TRBV27, with D hard to call. Germline-derived CDR1 and CDR2 are MNHEY and SMNVEV (reference sequence). Trimming removed 3 bases from V and 5 bases from J, with 14 bases in between. This CDR3 contains 15 residues.

The gene calls are TRBV15 and TRBJ2-2, with 9 bases fitting TRBD2. CDR3 length equals 17 residues. The junction had 8 bases not matched to a gene; V was cut back by 0 bases and J by 6 bases. Germline V gene sequence: CDR1 LNHNV, CDR2 YYDKDF (reference sequence). The chain's CDR3 is CATSRDPSRGGPGELFF. The CDR3 nucleotides are TGTGCCACCAGCAGAGATCCGTCGCGGGGGGGCCCCGGGGAGCTGTTTTTT.

J is TRBJ2-2 and V is TRBV6-5, with D uncertain. CDR3 size: 13 residues. Trimming took 0 bases from V and 4 from J, leaving 3 bases between them. Germline lookup yields CDR1 MNHEY and CDR2 SVGAGI. The CDR3 DNA sequence: TGTGCCAGCAGTTACTCTCGCACCGGGGAGCTGTTTTTT. It codes for CASSYSRTGELFF.

V usage is TRBV9 and J usage is TRBJ1-1; 7 positions match TRBD1. Per germline, CDR1 SGDLS and CDR2 YYNGEE. The CDR3 extends over 14 amino acids. V lost 0 bases and J lost 6; bases outside the gene matches: 5. The CDR3 DNA sequence: TGTGCCAGCAGCGTAGCGGAGGGGGCCGCTGAAGCTTTCTTT. Translating gives CASSVAEGAAEAFF.

The rearrangement joins TRBV5-1 to TRBJ1-3; D is undetermined. Trimming removed 4 bases at V and 0 bases at J, with 11 bases between. The CDR3 totals 15 residues. Germline CDR1 and CDR2: SGHRS and YFSETQ. DNA of the CDR3: TGCGCCAGCAGCCCTGCCCCAGGCTCTGGAAACACCATATATTTT. It is translated as CASSPAPGSGNTIYF.

This chain joins TRBV3-1 (or the pseudogene TRBV3-2) and TRBJ1-1; possibly TRBD1 for D (6 bases). The CDR3 has 13 amino acids. Trimming removed 0 bases from V and 11 bases from J, with 13 bases in between. Germline V CDR1 and CDR2: LGHDT, YNNKEL (reference sequence). The CDR3 here is CASSQDIGGGAFF. CDR3 in DNA: TGTGCCAGCAGCCAAGATATAGGGGGAGGGGCTTTCTTT.

The V gene is TRBV3-1 (or the pseudogene TRBV3-2), the J gene TRBJ2-2; D ambiguous. This CDR3 comprises 14 residues. Germline V gives CDR1 LGHDT, CDR2 YNNKEL (reference sequence). The germline V and J ends were trimmed by 3 bases and 8 bases, with 13 bases remaining between them. For the CDR3, the DNA is TGTGCCAGCAGCCAGGGCACCTTATTAGGGGAGCTGTTTTTT. Protein: CASSQGTLLGELFF.

This chain links TRBV7-9 with TRBJ2-7, with D tentatively TRBD1 (5 bases). This CDR3 contains 14 residues. Deletions cut 6 bases from V and 0 bases from J, with 12 bases between. Germline assignment: CDR1 SEHNR and CDR2 FQNEAQ (reference sequence). The CDR3 coding sequence is TGTGCCAGCAGTTCAACAGGAAACTCCTACGAGCAGTACTTC. Its protein product is CASSSTGNSYEQYF.

The chain recombines TRBV9 with TRBJ1-3, with a weak D call TRBD1 (5 bases). The V and J ends lost 2 bases and 0 bases respectively, with 12 bases between them. Looked up from germline, CDR1 is SGDLS and CDR2 is YYNGEE. This CDR3 spans 16 amino acids. In nucleotides, the CDR3 is TGTGCCAGCAGCGTGGGGGGTCTTACCTCTGGAAACACCATATATTTT. Residues: CASSVGGLTSGNTIYF.

V gene TRBV27 combines with J gene TRBJ1-5; TRBD1 might be the D (5 bases). CDR1 and CDR2 from the germline V gene are MNHEY and SMNVEV (reference sequence). V was pared by 4 bases and J by 8 bases, with 9 bases between. The CDR3 runs 12 residues. The CDR3 DNA follows: TGTGCCAGCAGTTCAGGGTGGGAGCCCCAGCATTTT. Protein: CASSSGWEPQHF.

The chain has TRBV9 and TRBJ1-5; 7 positions match TRBD1. The CDR3 consists of 14 residues. Trimming took 4 bases from V and 2 from J; bases not matched to a gene: 3. From germline, CDR1 is SGDLS and CDR2 YYNGEE. As DNA, the CDR3 is TGTGCCAGCAGCAGTGACAGGGGCAATCAGCCCCAGCATTTT. It yields the protein CASSSDRGNQPQHF.

Written as DNA, the CDR3 is TGTGCCAGCAGTCGGCCCCACTTTGGGGCGAATGGCTACACCTTC. Translating it yields CASSRPHFGANGYTF. The chain has TRBV28 and TRBJ1-2, with a possible D match to TRBD1 (5 bases). Deletions cut 5 bases from V and 6 bases from J, with 19 bases between. The CDR3 runs 15 residues. Germline CDR1 and CDR2: MDHEN and SYDVKM.